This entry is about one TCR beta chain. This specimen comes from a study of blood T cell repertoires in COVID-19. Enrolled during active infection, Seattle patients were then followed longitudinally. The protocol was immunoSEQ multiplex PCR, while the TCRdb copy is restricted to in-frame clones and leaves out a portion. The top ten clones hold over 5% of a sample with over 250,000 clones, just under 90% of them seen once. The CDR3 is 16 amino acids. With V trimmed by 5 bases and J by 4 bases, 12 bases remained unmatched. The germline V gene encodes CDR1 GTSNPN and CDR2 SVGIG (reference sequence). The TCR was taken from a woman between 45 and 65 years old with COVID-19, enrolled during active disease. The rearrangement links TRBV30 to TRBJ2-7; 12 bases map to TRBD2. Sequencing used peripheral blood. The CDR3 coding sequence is TGTGCCTGGGGGTCCCCGACTAGCGGGAGTTTATACGAGCAGTACTTC. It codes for CAWGSPTSGSLYEQYF.